The clone carrying this T cell receptor (beta chain) has only a few counts. This sample was included in a study of Graves' ophthalmopathy and Graves' hyperthyroidism. Amplification of TCR beta CDR3 regions used RNA transcripts. Amplification began with first-round RT-PCR using HTBI primers, then second-round multiplex PCR was performed. TCRdb reanalysed the multiplex PCR reads using MiXCR and keeps one entry per CDR3 protein. The table records approximately 330,000 distinct CDR3 sequences, about 17% of them present only once. The TCR originated in an adult man with Graves' ophthalmopathy. Sequenced material: peripheral blood.

CDR3 sequence: CANRRQSSGNTIYF. The CDR3 nucleotides read TGTGCCAACAGGCGACAGAGCTCTGGAAACACCATATATTTT. This chain joins TRBV7-2 and TRBJ1-3, with D perhaps matching TRBD1 (5 bases). Trimming pared 10 bases from V and 0 bases from J, leaving 13 bases between. The CDR3 covers 14 residues. Per germline, CDR1 SGHTA and CDR2 FQGNSA. Complete variable domain (other parts from reference TRBV7-2 and TRBJ1-3): GAGVSQSPSNKVTEKGKDVELRCDPISGHTALYWYRQSLGQGLEFLIYFQGNSAPDKSGLPSDRFSAERTGGSVSTLTIQRTQQEDSAVYLCANRRQSSGNTIYFGEGSWLTVV.